The 7 T cell receptor beta chains below come from one sample, sequenced in a study of technical replicates of blood from several donors. Only in-frame clones appear in the TCRdb table, and some are missing; sequencing was by immunoSEQ multiplex PCR. In the table there are 79,000 or so clones, roughly 90% of which are singletons. The sequenced material came from T cells isolated from PBMCs. The receptors shown here come from a human donor in good health.

This clone was seen a handful of times. The chain couples TRBV7-8 to TRBJ1-4; 7 bases align to TRBD1. CDR3 size: 15 residues. Germline CDR1 is SGHVS and CDR2 is FQNEAQ. Trimming cost V 6 bases and J 6 bases; bases outside gene matches: 10. The DNA for the CDR3 is TGTGCCAGCAGATTTACAGGGGCGACTGATGAAAAACTGTTTTTT. Translation gives CASRFTGATDEKLFF.

The chain links TRBV4-2 to TRBJ2-7, with 10 positions matching TRBD1. The CDR3 covers 14 residues. CDR1 LGHNA and CDR2 YNFKEQ come from the germline V gene. Trimming took 3 bases from V and 3 from J; bases not matched to a gene: 2. CDR3 in amino acids: CASSQGTGDYEQYF. The CDR3 DNA is TGTGCCAGCAGCCAGGGGACAGGGGACTACGAGCAGTACTTC.

The gene calls are TRBV2 and TRBJ1-2; D perhaps matches TRBD1 (5 bases). The germline CDR1 and CDR2 sequences are SNHLY and FYNNEI. The CDR3 consists of 14 residues. Trimming stripped 6 bases from V and 7 bases from J, with 18 bases between. The CDR3 DNA reads as TGTGCCAGCAGCCAGGACCGGGGGGGTGGTGGCTACACCTTC. Its protein product is CASSQDRGGGGYTF. Combining the CDR3 with reference TRBV2 and TRBJ1-2 gives the whole variable domain EPEVTQTPSHQVTQMGQEVILRCVPISNHLYFYWYRQILGQKVEFLVSFYNNEISEKSEIFDDQFSVERPDGSNFTLKIRSTKLEDSAMYFCASSQDRGGGGYTFGSGTRLTVV.

J is TRBJ2-7 and V is TRBV6-1, with 12 bases identical to TRBD2. J lost 3 bases, V lost 6 bases, and 3 bases had no gene match. The CDR3 runs to 14 residues. The V gene's germline CDR1 is MNHNS and CDR2 SASEGT. CDR3 loop: CASSRGLAGYEQYF. The CDR3, as DNA: TGTGCCAGCAGCCGGGGACTAGCGGGCTACGAGCAGTACTTC.

V is TRBV6-5 and J is TRBJ2-3; 12 positions agree with TRBD1. Germline V lookup: CDR1 MNHEY, CDR2 SVGAGI. V lost 5 bases, J lost 6 bases, and 3 bases stayed unmatched. This CDR3 comprises 14 residues. The CDR3 is CASSGTGGRDTQYF. The CDR3 bases are TGTGCCAGCAGTGGGACAGGGGGCAGGGATACGCAGTATTTT.

The chain recombines TRBV21-1 with TRBJ1-5. TRBV21-1 is labeled a pseudogene. CDR3 length: 17 amino acids. This CDR3 reads CASTDYGFGTSNQPQHF. The CDR3 DNA reads TGTGCCAGCACTGACTATGGTTTCGGCACTAGCAATCAGCCCCAGCATTTT.

There are a few counts of this clone. The chain employs TRBV5-1 and TRBJ2-3; D is perhaps TRBD1 (6 bases). Between the trimmed V and J ends, which lost 0 bases and 0 bases, there was a span of 11 bases. Germline V gene sequence: CDR1 SGHRS, CDR2 YFSETQ. The length of the CDR3 is 16 residues. The CDR3 sequence: CASSLAGRGSTDTQYF. CDR3 DNA: TGCGCCAGCAGCTTGGCCGGCAGGGGCAGCACAGATACGCAGTATTTT.